This T cell receptor (beta chain) was identified in a study of OX40 agonist ivuxolimab in advanced cancers. Findings and caveats of the study: Undetermined was the antigen specificity of the expanded peripheral T cells. At 0.1 to 3.0 mg/kg and by week 6, CD4+ and CD8+ T cells in the blood had expanded clonally.

V shed 3 bases and J 1 base; nucleotides not matched to a gene: 0. The CDR3 covers 14 residues. CDR1 and CDR2 from the germline V gene are SGHRS and YFSETQ. As for this clone: Antigen unknown.

Generated by immunoSEQ multiplex PCR, the TCRdb table keeps only in-frame clones and is missing some. The data contain 55,000 to 65,000 clones, 70% to 90% of them singletons. The chain links TRBV5-1 to TRBJ2-5; 10 bases fit TRBD2. This specimen consisted of CD4+ or CD8+ T cells sorted from blood, obtained in a trial of the OX40 agonist ivuxolimab. The TCR originated in an adult with an advanced solid tumor such as melanoma, head and neck, liver or kidney cancer. CDR3 sequence reads: CASSWTSGQETQYF. For the CDR3, the DNA is TGCGCCAGCAGCTGGACTAGCGGCCAAGAGACCCAGTACTTC.